The clone carrying this T cell receptor (beta chain) was observed at least ten times. Through Arm-PCR of CDR3 regions and iRepertoire HTBI primers, TCR beta libraries were built. A single record per CDR3 protein comes from TCRdb applying MiXCR to the multiplex PCR reads. The sample holds about 560,000 distinct CDR3 sequences, approximately 16% seen once. The data originate from a study of regulatory T cells in long-lasting Graves disease. V was clipped by 3 bases and J by 1 base; unmatched bases: 7. Germline assignment: CDR1 SGHRS and CDR2 YFSETQ. The CDR3 totals 15 residues. The time point is: newly diagnosed GD, antithyroid drugs for less than 3 months. The TCR library was prepared using RNA isolated from PBMCs. These data were also reused for a study on T cells in Graves' hyperthyroidism and ophthalmopathy.

The sequence came from a man aged 18 to 35 with Graves disease. This chain links TRBV5-1 with TRBJ2-7; 7 bases are shared with TRBD1. The specimen was peripheral blood mononuclear cells (PBMCs), collected at new diagnosis, from a patient treated with antithyroid drugs. The CDR3 sequence: CASSWGTADSYEQYF. The CDR3 DNA is TGCGCCAGCAGCTGGGGGACAGCGGATTCCTACGAGCAGTACTTC.